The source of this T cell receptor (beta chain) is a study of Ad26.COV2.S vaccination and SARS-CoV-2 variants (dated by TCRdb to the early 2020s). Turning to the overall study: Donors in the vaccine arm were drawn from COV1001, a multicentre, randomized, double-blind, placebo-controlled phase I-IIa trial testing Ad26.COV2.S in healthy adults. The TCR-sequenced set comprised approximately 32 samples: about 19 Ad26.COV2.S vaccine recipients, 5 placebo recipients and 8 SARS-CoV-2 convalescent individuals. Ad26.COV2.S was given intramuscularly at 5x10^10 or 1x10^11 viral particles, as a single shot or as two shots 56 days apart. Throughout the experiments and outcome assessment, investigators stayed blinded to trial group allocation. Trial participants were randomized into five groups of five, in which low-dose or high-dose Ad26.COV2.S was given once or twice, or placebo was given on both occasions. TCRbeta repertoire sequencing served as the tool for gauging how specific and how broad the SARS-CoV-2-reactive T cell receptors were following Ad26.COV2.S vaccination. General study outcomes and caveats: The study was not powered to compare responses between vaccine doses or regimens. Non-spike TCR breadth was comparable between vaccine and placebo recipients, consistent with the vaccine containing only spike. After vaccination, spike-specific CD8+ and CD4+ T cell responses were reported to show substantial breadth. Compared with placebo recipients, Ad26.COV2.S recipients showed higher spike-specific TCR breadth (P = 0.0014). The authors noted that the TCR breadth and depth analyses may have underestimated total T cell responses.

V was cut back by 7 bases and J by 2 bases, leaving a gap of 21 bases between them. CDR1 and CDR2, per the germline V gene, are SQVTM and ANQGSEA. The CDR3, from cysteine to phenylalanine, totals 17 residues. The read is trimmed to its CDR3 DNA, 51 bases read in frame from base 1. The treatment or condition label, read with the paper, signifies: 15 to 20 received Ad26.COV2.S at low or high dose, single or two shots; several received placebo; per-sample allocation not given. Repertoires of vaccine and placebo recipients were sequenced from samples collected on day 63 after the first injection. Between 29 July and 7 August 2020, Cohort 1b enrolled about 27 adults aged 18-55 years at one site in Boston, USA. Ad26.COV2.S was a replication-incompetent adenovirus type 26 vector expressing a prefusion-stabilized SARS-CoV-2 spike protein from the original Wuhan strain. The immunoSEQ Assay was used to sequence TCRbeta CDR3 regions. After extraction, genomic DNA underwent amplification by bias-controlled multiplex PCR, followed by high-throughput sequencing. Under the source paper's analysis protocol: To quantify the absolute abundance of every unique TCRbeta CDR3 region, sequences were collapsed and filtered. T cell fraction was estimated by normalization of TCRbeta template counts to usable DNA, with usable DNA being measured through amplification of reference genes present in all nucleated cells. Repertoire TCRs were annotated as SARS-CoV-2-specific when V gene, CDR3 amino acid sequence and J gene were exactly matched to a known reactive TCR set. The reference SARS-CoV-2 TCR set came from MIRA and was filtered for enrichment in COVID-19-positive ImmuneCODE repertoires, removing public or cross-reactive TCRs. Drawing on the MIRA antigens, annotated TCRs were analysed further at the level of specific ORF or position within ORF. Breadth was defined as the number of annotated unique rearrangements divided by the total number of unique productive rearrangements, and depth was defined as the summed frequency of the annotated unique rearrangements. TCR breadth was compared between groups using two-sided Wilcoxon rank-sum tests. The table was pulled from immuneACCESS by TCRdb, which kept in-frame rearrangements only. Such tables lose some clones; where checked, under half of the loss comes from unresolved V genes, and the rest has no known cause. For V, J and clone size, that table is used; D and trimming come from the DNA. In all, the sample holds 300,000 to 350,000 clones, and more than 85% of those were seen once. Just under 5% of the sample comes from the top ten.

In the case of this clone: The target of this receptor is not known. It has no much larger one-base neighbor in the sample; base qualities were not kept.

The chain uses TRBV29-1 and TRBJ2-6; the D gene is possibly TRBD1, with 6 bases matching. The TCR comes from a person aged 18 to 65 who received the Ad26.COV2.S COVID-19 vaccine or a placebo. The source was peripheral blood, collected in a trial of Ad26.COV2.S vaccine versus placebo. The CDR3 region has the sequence CSAATGGAVTGANVLTF. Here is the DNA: TGCAGCGCCGCGACAGGCGGCGCGGTAACTGGGGCCAACGTCCTGACTTTC.